This entry describes one TCR beta chain. In the authors' workflow: The assay estimated nucleated cells by amplifying reference gene primers. Sequencing used immunoSEQ multiplex PCR; TCRdb keeps in-frame clones, though not all of them. D and trimming come from the DNA, and the V and J calls and clone size come from that table. The top ten hold approximately 4.4% of the sample, which has tens of thousands of clones, 65% to 85% seen once. The sample is drawn from a study of blood T cell repertoires in COVID-19. The wider study: The United States, Italy and Spain supplied acute and convalescent COVID-19 samples. T cells, B-cell-depleted T cells, or PBMCs provided the cDNA or gDNA that served as material.

In germline, CDR1 is SGHTA, CDR2 FQGNSA. V was trimmed by 5 bases and J by 0 bases, leaving 17 bases between them. CDR3 length: 16 residues. The clonotype was recovered from a woman aged 80 or over with active or convalescent COVID-19. The chain employs TRBV7-2 and TRBJ2-7, with D possibly being TRBD2 (6 bases). Sample: peripheral blood. CDR3 sequence (DNA): TGTGCCAGCAGCCCCGGCGGGGCGGCGAGCTCCTACGAGCAGTACTTC. This encodes CASSPGGAASSYEQYF.